Sequencing of this T cell receptor (beta chain) was carried out in a study of shared clonotypes between healthy human individuals. As defined, naive CD8 cells were CD45RO-negative and positively selected for CCR7, with terminally differentiated effector memory CD45RA+ cells excluded. Germline lookup yields CDR1 SGDLS and CDR2 YYNGEE. V trimming: 3 bases; J trimming: 4 bases; junction bases outside the gene matches: 5. The CDR3 runs 16 residues. Study-level points and caveats: Genetic and exposure-history diversity was limited by the small donor number.

At the deep level, the assay was run. The data were produced by immunoSEQ multiplex PCR, yet TCRdb's version contains in-frame clones alone and is incomplete. This table has about 2 million clones, roughly 94% appearing once. This clone was seen once. What it binds is unknown. Material for sequencing was naive CD8+ T cells sorted from blood. The chain combines TRBV9 with TRBJ2-5, with TRBD2 identical over 14 bases. This clonotype originated in a man younger than 30 in good health. The CDR3 DNA reads TGTGCCAGCAGCGGACTAGCGGGAGGGCCGGGAGAGACCCAGTACTTC. Translation gives CASSGLAGGPGETQYF.